These T cell receptor beta chains were read from a single sample in a study of control samples from healthy donors and cancer patients. The protocol was immunoSEQ multiplex PCR, while the TCRdb copy is restricted to in-frame clones and leaves out a portion. The sample contains 150,000 to 200,000 clones, 90% to 95% of which appear only once. The sequenced material came from blood. These TCRs come from a woman aged 18-30 years in good health. Each CDR3 is given with its conserved first and last residue. Each record gives: CDR3 protein, CDR3 DNA, clone size, V gene, D gene, J gene. A D gene is named only where the DNA matches it firmly. Where a row states a size, it is once, few, many or the class of an expanded clone; other rows omit it.

CDR3 protein: CASSPWAGSSYEQYF
CDR3 DNA: TGTGCCAGCAGCCCCTGGGCGGGGAGCTCCTACGAGCAGTACTTC
clone size: .
V gene: TRBV7-2
D gene: .
J gene: TRBJ2-7

CDR3 protein: CASSVSGTSGPSTSSYNEQFF
CDR3 DNA: TGTGCCAGCAGCGTTTCCGGGACTAGCGGACCCTCGACAAGCTCCTACAATGAGCAGTTCTTC
clone size: once
V gene: TRBV9
D gene: TRBD2
J gene: TRBJ2-1

CDR3 protein: CASSLNRGGQPQHF
CDR3 DNA: TGTGCCAGCAGCTTAAACAGGGGAGGTCAGCCCCAGCATTTT
clone size: .
V gene: TRBV7-8
D gene: TRBD1
J gene: TRBJ1-5

CDR3 protein: CASPTGKYTEAFF
CDR3 DNA: TGCGCCAGCCCGACAGGGAAATACACTGAAGCTTTCTTT
clone size: .
V gene: TRBV10-1
D gene: TRBD1
J gene: TRBJ1-1

CDR3 protein: CASSYVLPAGNSPLHF
CDR3 DNA: TGTGCCAGCAGTTACGTACTCCCGGCTGGGAATTCACCCCTCCACTTT
clone size: .
V gene: TRBV6-5
D gene: .
J gene: TRBJ1-6

CDR3 protein: CASSFGPQGTEAFF
CDR3 DNA: TGTGCCAGCTCATTCGGACCCCAGGGGACTGAAGCTTTCTTT
clone size: once
V gene: TRBV18
D gene: .
J gene: TRBJ1-1

CDR3 protein: CASSVQGGREKLFF
CDR3 DNA: TGTGCCAGCAGCGTACAGGGGGGTCGGGAAAAACTGTTTTTT
clone size: .
V gene: TRBV9
D gene: TRBD1
J gene: TRBJ1-4

CDR3 protein: CASSVTGVQETQYF
CDR3 DNA: TGTGCCAGCAGTGTGACAGGGGTCCAAGAGACCCAGTACTTC
clone size: .
V gene: TRBV3-1/TRBV3-2
D gene: TRBD1
J gene: TRBJ2-5

CDR3 protein: CASSRGRERAFF
CDR3 DNA: TGTGCCAGCAGTCGCGGGAGAGAACGGGCTTTCTTT
clone size: .
V gene: TRBV27
D gene: .
J gene: TRBJ1-1

CDR3 protein: CASSLMTSGGYEQFF
CDR3 DNA: TGTGCCAGCAGCTTAATGACTAGCGGGGGGTATGAGCAGTTCTTC
clone size: .
V gene: TRBV7-6
D gene: TRBD2
J gene: TRBJ2-1

CDR3 protein: CASSSGLAGGYGADTQYF
CDR3 DNA: TGTGCCAGCAGCTCGGGACTAGCGGGGGGCTACGGAGCAGATACGCAGTATTTT
clone size: .
V gene: TRBV9
D gene: TRBD2
J gene: TRBJ2-3

CDR3 protein: CATSERLNTEAFF
CDR3 DNA: TGTGCCACCAGTGAACGACTGAACACTGAAGCTTTCTTT
clone size: .
V gene: TRBV24-1
D gene: .
J gene: TRBJ1-1

CDR3 protein: CATRSTTDPTDTQYF
CDR3 DNA: TGTGCCACCAGGTCGACCACCGACCCCACAGATACGCAGTATTTT
clone size: once
V gene: TRBV24-1
D gene: .
J gene: TRBJ2-3

CDR3 protein: CASSIARGAFTEAFF
CDR3 DNA: TGTGCCAGTAGTATAGCTCGGGGGGCTTTCACTGAAGCTTTCTTT
clone size: .
V gene: TRBV19
D gene: .
J gene: TRBJ1-1

CDR3 protein: CASIRTSGSPDTQYF
CDR3 DNA: TGTGCCAGCATTAGGACTAGCGGGAGCCCGGATACGCAGTATTTT
clone size: .
V gene: TRBV2
D gene: TRBD2
J gene: TRBJ2-3

CDR3 protein: CASSLEGVRSIQETQYF
CDR3 DNA: TGTGCCAGCAGCTTAGAAGGGGTTCGTTCCATACAAGAGACCCAGTACTTC
clone size: .
V gene: TRBV13
D gene: .
J gene: TRBJ2-5

CDR3 protein: CASATLPAVTEAFF
CDR3 DNA: TGTGCTAGTGCCACACTCCCAGCGGTCACTGAAGCTTTCTTT
clone size: .
V gene: TRBV12-5
D gene: .
J gene: TRBJ1-1

CDR3 protein: CASSYWGRDSAGANVLTF
CDR3 DNA: TGTGCCAGCAGTTATTGGGGCAGGGATAGCGCTGGGGCCAACGTCCTGACTTTC
clone size: .
V gene: TRBV6-2/TRBV6-3
D gene: .
J gene: TRBJ2-6

CDR3 protein: CSAVQGPGYTF
CDR3 DNA: TGCAGCGCCGTACAGGGGCCTGGCTACACCTTC
clone size: .
V gene: TRBV29-1
D gene: TRBD1
J gene: TRBJ1-2

CDR3 protein: CASSFRTSYEQYF
CDR3 DNA: TGTGCCAGCAGCTTCCGGACATCCTACGAGCAGTACTTC
clone size: .
V gene: TRBV7-8
D gene: .
J gene: TRBJ2-7

CDR3 protein: CASSFGGGDGGKLFF
CDR3 DNA: TGCGCCAGCAGCTTTGGGGGAGGGGACGGCGGAAAACTGTTTTTT
clone size: .
V gene: TRBV5-1
D gene: .
J gene: TRBJ1-4

CDR3 protein: CASSPGRSDNSPLHF
CDR3 DNA: TGTGCCAGCAGCCCCGGGAGGAGCGATAATTCACCCCTCCACTTT
clone size: .
V gene: TRBV7-9
D gene: .
J gene: TRBJ1-6

CDR3 protein: CASSENDARDEQFF
CDR3 DNA: TGTGCCAGCAGTGAAAACGACGCCAGGGATGAGCAGTTCTTC
clone size: .
V gene: TRBV6-1
D gene: .
J gene: TRBJ2-1

CDR3 protein: CASSSNPPSTGLFSPLHF
CDR3 DNA: TGTGCCAGCAGTTCTAACCCCCCATCCACAGGGTTATTCTCACCCCTCCACTTT
clone size: .
V gene: TRBV27
D gene: .
J gene: TRBJ1-6

CDR3 protein: CASSGLTPEIDQPQHF
CDR3 DNA: TGTGCCAGCAGTGGCCTGACTCCGGAGATTGATCAGCCCCAGCATTTT
clone size: .
V gene: TRBV7-9
D gene: .
J gene: TRBJ1-5

CDR3 protein: CASSPQSNYGYTF
CDR3 DNA: TGTGCCAGCTCACCCCAGTCTAACTATGGCTACACCTTC
clone size: .
V gene: TRBV18
D gene: .
J gene: TRBJ1-2

CDR3 protein: CATSDPSGLFTDTQYF
CDR3 DNA: TGTGCCACCAGTGACCCTAGCGGGCTGTTCACAGATACGCAGTATTTT
clone size: .
V gene: TRBV24-1
D gene: TRBD2
J gene: TRBJ2-3

CDR3 protein: CASSLWQGDEAFF
CDR3 DNA: TGTGCCAGCAGCTTGTGGCAGGGCGACGAAGCTTTCTTT
clone size: once
V gene: TRBV5-8
D gene: .
J gene: TRBJ1-1

CDR3 protein: CASSRDSTDTQYF
CDR3 DNA: TGTGCCAGCAGCCGGGACTCCACAGATACGCAGTATTTT
clone size: .
V gene: TRBV5-4
D gene: .
J gene: TRBJ2-3

CDR3 protein: CASSLGTGLGQPQHF
CDR3 DNA: TGTGCCAGCAGTTTAGGAACAGGGCTTGGACAGCCCCAGCATTTT
clone size: .
V gene: TRBV27
D gene: .
J gene: TRBJ1-5

CDR3 protein: CASSFQREPYNEQFF
CDR3 DNA: TGTGCCAGCAGTTTCCAGCGGGAGCCCTACAATGAGCAGTTCTTC
clone size: .
V gene: TRBV28
D gene: TRBD2
J gene: TRBJ2-1

CDR3 protein: CASSFGGLQGAKLGYTF
CDR3 DNA: TGTGCCAGCAGCTTCGGGGGATTACAGGGGGCGAAGTTAGGCTACACCTTC
clone size: .
V gene: TRBV5-4
D gene: TRBD1
J gene: TRBJ1-2

CDR3 protein: CASSSDDQPQHF
CDR3 DNA: TGTGCCAGCAGTTCGGACGATCAGCCCCAGCATTTT
clone size: .
V gene: TRBV28
D gene: .
J gene: TRBJ1-5

CDR3 protein: CASSYSRGPPQPQHF
CDR3 DNA: TGTGCCAGCAGTTACTCCAGAGGACCTCCTCAGCCCCAGCATTTT
clone size: .
V gene: TRBV6-8
D gene: .
J gene: TRBJ1-5

CDR3 protein: CASSVWGPEQPQHF
CDR3 DNA: TGCGCCAGCAGTGTCTGGGGGCCGGAACAGCCCCAGCATTTT
clone size: once
V gene: TRBV10-2
D gene: .
J gene: TRBJ1-5

CDR3 protein: CASKKGTENTDTQYF
CDR3 DNA: TGTGCCAGTAAGAAGGGTACAGAAAACACAGATACGCAGTATTTT
clone size: .
V gene: TRBV19
D gene: .
J gene: TRBJ2-3

CDR3 protein: CAISETRGGNNEQFF
CDR3 DNA: TGTGCCATCAGTGAAACGCGGGGGGGCAACAATGAGCAGTTCTTC
clone size: .
V gene: TRBV10-3
D gene: TRBD2
J gene: TRBJ2-1

CDR3 protein: CASSLRGTVRSYNEQFF
CDR3 DNA: TGTGCCAGCAGCTTAAGGGGGACAGTGCGCTCCTACAATGAGCAGTTCTTC
clone size: .
V gene: TRBV7-3
D gene: TRBD1
J gene: TRBJ2-1

CDR3 protein: CSAKTSGEPRHIQYF
CDR3 DNA: TGCAGCGCTAAGACTAGCGGGGAACCCCGGCACATTCAGTACTTC
clone size: .
V gene: TRBV29-1
D gene: TRBD2
J gene: TRBJ2-4

CDR3 protein: CASSLSDSQPSYEQYF
CDR3 DNA: TGTGCCAGCAGTTTATCTGACAGCCAACCCTCCTACGAGCAGTACTTC
clone size: .
V gene: TRBV27
D gene: .
J gene: TRBJ2-7

CDR3 protein: CASSLVSEGRYTF
CDR3 DNA: TGTGCCAGCAGCTTAGTGTCGGAAGGTCGCTACACCTTC
clone size: .
V gene: TRBV7-2
D gene: .
J gene: TRBJ1-2